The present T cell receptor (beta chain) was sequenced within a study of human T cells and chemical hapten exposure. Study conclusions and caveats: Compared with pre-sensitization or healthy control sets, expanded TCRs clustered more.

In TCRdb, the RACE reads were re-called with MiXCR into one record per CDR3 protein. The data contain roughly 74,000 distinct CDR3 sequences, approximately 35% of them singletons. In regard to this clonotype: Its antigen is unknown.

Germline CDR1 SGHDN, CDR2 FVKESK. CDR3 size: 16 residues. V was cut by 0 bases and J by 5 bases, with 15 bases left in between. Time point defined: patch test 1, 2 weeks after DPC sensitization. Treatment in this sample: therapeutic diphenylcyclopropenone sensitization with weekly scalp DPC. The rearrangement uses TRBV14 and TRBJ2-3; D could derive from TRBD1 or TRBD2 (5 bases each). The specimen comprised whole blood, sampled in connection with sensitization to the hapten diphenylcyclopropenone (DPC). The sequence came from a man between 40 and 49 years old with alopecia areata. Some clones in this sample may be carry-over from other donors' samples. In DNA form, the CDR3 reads TGTGCCAGCAGCCAAGACCTCGGGGCGCGCCAAGATACGCAGTATTTT. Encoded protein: CASSQDLGARQDTQYF.